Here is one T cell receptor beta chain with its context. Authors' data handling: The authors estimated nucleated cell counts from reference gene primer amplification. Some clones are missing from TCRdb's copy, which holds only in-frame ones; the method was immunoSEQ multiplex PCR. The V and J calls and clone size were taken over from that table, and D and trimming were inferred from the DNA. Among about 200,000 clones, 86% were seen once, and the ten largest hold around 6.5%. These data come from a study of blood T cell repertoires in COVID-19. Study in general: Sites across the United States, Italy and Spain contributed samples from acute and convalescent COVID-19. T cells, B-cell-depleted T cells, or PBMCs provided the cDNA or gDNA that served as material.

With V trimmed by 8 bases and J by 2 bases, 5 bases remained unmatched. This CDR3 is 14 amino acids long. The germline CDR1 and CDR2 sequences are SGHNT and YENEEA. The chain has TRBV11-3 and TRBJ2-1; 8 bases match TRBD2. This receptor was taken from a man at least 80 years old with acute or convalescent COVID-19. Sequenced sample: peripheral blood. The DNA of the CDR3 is TGTGCCAGCGGGCTAGCGGGCCCCTACAATGAGCAGTTCTTC. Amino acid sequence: CASGLAGPYNEQFF. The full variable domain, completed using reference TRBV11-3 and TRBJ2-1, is EAGVVQSPRYKIIEKKQPVAFWCNPISGHNTLYWYLQNLGQGPELLIRYENEEAVDDSQLPKDRFSAERLKGVDSTLKIQPAELGDSAVYLCASGLAGPYNEQFFGPGTRLTVL.